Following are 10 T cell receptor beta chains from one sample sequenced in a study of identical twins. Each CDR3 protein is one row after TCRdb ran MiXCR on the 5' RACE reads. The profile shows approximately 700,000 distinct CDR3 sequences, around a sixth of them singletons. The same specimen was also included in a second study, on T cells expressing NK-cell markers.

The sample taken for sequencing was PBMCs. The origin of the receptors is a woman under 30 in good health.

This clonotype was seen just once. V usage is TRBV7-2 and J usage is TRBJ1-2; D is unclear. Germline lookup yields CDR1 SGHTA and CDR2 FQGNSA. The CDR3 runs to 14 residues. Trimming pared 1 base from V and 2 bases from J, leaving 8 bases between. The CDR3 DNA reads TGTGCCAGCAGCTTAGGTTTACACAACTATGGCTACACCTTC. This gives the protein CASSLGLHNYGYTF.

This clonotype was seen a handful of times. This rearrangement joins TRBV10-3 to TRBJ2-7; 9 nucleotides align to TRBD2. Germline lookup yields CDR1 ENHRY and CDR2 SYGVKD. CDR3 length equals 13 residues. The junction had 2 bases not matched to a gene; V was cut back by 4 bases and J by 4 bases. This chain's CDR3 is CAISGSGGYEQYF. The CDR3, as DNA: TGTGCCATCAGTGGCAGCGGGGGGTACGAGCAGTACTTC.

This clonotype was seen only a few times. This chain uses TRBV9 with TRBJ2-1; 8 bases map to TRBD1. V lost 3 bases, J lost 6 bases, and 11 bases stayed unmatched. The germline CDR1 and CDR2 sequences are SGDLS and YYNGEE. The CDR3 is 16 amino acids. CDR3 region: CASSGLDRGRGNEQFF. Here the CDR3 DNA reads TGTGCCAGCAGCGGACTAGACAGGGGTAGGGGCAATGAGCAGTTCTTC.

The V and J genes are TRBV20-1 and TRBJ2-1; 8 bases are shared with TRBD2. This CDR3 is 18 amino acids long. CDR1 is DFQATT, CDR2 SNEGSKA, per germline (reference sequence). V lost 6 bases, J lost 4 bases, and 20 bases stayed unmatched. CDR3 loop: CSARGRAGEFRHYNEQFF. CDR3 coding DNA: TGCAGTGCCAGGGGTCGAGCGGGAGAGTTCAGACATTACAATGAGCAGTTCTTC.

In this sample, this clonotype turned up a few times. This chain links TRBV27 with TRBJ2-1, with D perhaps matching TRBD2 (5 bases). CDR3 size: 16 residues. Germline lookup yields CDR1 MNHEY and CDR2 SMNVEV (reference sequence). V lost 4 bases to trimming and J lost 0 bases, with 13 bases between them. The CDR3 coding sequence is TGTGCCAGCAGTTGGACTGACTCGAGCTCCTACAATGAGCAGTTCTTC. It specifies CASSWTDSSSYNEQFF.

The CDR3 coding sequence is TGTGCCAGCAGCTTACCTAGCGGGGACAGCACAGATACGCAGTATTTT. This translates into CASSLPSGDSTDTQYF. The gene calls are TRBV7-9 and TRBJ2-3; TRBD2 agrees at 9 bases. The trim removed 2 bases at V and 0 bases at J, leaving 3 bases unmatched. The germline CDR1 and CDR2 sequences are SEHNR and FQNEAQ (reference sequence). The CDR3 spans 16 residues.

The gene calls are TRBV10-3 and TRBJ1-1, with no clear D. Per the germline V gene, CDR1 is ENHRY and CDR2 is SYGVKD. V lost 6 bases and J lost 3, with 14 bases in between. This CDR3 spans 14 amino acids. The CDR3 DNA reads TGTGCCATCAGCAAGCTTAGGGCGGACACTGAAGCTTTCTTT. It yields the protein CAISKLRADTEAFF.

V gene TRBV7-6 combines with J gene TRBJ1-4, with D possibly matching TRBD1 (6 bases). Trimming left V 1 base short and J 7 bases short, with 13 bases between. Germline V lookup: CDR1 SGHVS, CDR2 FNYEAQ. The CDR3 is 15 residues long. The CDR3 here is CASSLGQGYREKLFF. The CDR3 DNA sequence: TGTGCCAGCAGCTTAGGCCAGGGGTATCGTGAAAAACTGTTTTTT.

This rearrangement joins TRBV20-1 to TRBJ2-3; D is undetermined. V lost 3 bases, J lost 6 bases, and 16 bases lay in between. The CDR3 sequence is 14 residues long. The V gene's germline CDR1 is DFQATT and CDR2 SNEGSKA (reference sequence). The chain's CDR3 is CSASSASRGDTQYF. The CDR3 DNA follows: TGCAGTGCTAGCTCAGCGTCCCGCGGTGATACGCAGTATTTT.

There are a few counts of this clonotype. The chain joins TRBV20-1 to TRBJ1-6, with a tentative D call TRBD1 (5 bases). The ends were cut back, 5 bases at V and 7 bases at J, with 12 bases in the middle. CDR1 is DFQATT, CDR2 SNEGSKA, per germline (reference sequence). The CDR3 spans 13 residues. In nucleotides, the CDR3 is TGCAGTGCTGCCAAGACAGCCAATTCACCCCTCCACTTT. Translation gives CSAAKTANSPLHF.